Listed here are 30 T cell receptor beta chains from one sample, sequenced in a study of blood T cell repertoires in COVID-19. Sequencing was performed with immunoSEQ multiplex PCR; in TCRdb, only in-frame clones are kept and a portion is missing. The profile shows just under 250,000 clones, around nine tenths of them singletons. The sequencing input was PBMCs or T cells enriched from blood (not recorded which). Receptors originate from a woman under 40 who had recovered from COVID-19.

The gene calls are TRBV15 and TRBJ2-3; 7 bases are shared with TRBD1. Germline CDR1 LNHNV, CDR2 YYDKDF (reference sequence). Losses at the gene ends were 1 base for V and 0 bases for J; bases not matched to a gene: 10. The CDR3 totals 18 residues. CDR3 DNA: TGTGCCACCAGCAGAGGCCAGGGGACAGACATGAGCACAGATACGCAGTATTTT. Amino acid sequence: CATSRGQGTDMSTDTQYF.

V usage is TRBV5-1 and J usage is TRBJ1-1, with TRBD1 matching 7 bases. Unmatched junction bases numbered 14, after V lost 4 bases and J lost 2 bases. CDR1 and CDR2 (germline): SGHRS, YFSETQ. The CDR3 runs 17 residues. The CDR3 sequence: CASSPRTGVRGNTEAFF. CDR3 DNA: TGCGCCAGCAGCCCCCGCACAGGGGTTCGTGGAAACACTGAAGCTTTCTTT.

The chain recombines TRBV6-5 with TRBJ1-2; 8 bases map to TRBD1. This CDR3 contains 13 residues. CDR1 is MNHEY and CDR2 is SVGAGI in the germline V gene. The junction had 4 bases not matched to a gene; V was cut back by 10 bases and J by 0 bases. CDR3 residues: CATQGASNYGYTF. In DNA, the CDR3 is TGTGCCACCCAGGGGGCGTCTAACTATGGCTACACCTTC.

V is TRBV7-9 and J is TRBJ2-7; the match to TRBD1 covers 9 bases. Unmatched junction bases numbered 10, after V lost 7 bases and J lost 3 bases. Per the germline V gene, CDR1 is SEHNR and CDR2 is FQNEAQ (reference sequence). This CDR3 region has 15 residues. CDR3 sequence reads: CASTRTGEGGYEQYF. As DNA, the CDR3 is TGTGCCAGCACCCGGACAGGGGAAGGTGGCTACGAGCAGTACTTC. Full variable domain (remainder filled in from reference TRBV7-9 and TRBJ2-7): DTGVSQNPRHKITKRGQNVTFRCDPISEHNRLYWYRQTLGQGPEFLTYFQNEAQLEKSRLLSDRFSAERPKGSFSTLEIQRTEQGDSAMYLCASTRTGEGGYEQYFGPGTRLTVT.

This chain links TRBV18 with TRBJ1-2, with D unclear. CDR3 length equals 14 residues. V lost 2 bases, J lost 7 bases, and 14 bases lay in between. Germline-derived CDR1 and CDR2 are KGHSH and LQKENI. The CDR3, as DNA: TGTGCCAGCTCACCAGGAGGGCCGGTCAGTGGCTACACCTTC. This codes for CASSPGGPVSGYTF.

The V call is TRBV5-6, the J call TRBJ1-6; D uncertain. The V end was cut by 1 base, the J end by 7 bases, with 6 bases between. The CDR3 is 13 residues long. The germline V gene encodes CDR1 SGHDT and CDR2 YYEEEE. CDR3 sequence (DNA): TGTGCCAGCAGCTTGCGGTCCAATTCACCCCTCCACTTT. Translating it yields CASSLRSNSPLHF.

This clone was detected once. The V and J genes are TRBV28 and TRBJ1-2; a possible D gene is TRBD1 (6 bases). V gave up 7 bases and J gave up 8 bases, with 14 bases separating them. Germline V lookup: CDR1 MDHEN, CDR2 SYDVKM. CDR3 length equals 12 residues. DNA for the CDR3: TGTGCCAGCAAATTACAGGGACGGGGCTACACCTTC. It yields the protein CASKLQGRGYTF.

V and J are TRBV7-2 and TRBJ1-1; D gene ambiguous. The CDR3 contains 14 residues. The V gene lost 4 bases and the J gene lost 0 bases, with 9 bases spanning the gap. Germline CDR1 SGHTA, CDR2 FQGNSA. CDR3 protein: CASSSDYMNTEAFF. The DNA of the CDR3 is TGTGCCAGCAGCTCTGATTACATGAACACTGAAGCTTTCTTT.

V is TRBV4-1 and J is TRBJ2-1, with 9 positions matching TRBD2. V gave up 1 base and J gave up 0 bases; unmatched junction bases: 10. The CDR3 contains 19 residues. The germline CDR1 and CDR2 sequences are MGHRA and YSYEKL. CDR3 nucleotide sequence: TGCGCCAGCAGCCAAGGGGGGCTAGCGGGAATCTTCTCCTACAATGAGCAGTTCTTC. This gives the protein CASSQGGLAGIFSYNEQFF.

This clone was counted once. The V call is TRBV28, the J call TRBJ2-5; D uncertain. The V end was cut by 8 bases, the J end by 2 bases, with 6 bases between. Germline V gene lookup returns CDR1 MDHEN and CDR2 SYDVKM. The CDR3 loop spans 11 amino acids. The CDR3 loop is CASGLQETQYF. The CDR3 DNA is TGTGCCAGCGGCCTTCAAGAGACCCAGTACTTC.

This clone was observed a few times. CDR3 amino acids: CASTRGNTIYF. The CDR3 bases are TGTGCCTCGACGCGGGGAAACACCATATATTTT. This chain uses TRBV30 with TRBJ1-3; no clear D. The CDR3 covers 11 residues. The germline V and J ends were trimmed by 7 bases and 4 bases, with 8 bases remaining between them. Germline V CDR1 and CDR2: GTSNPN, SVGIG (reference sequence).

This clone was detected once. The chain employs TRBV2 and TRBJ1-1; the D is unclear. The germline V gene encodes CDR1 SNHLY and CDR2 FYNNEI. The length of the CDR3 is 14 residues. Trimming left V 6 bases short and J 0 bases short, with 11 bases between. CDR3 region: CASRPTNMNTEAFF. CDR3 in DNA: TGTGCCAGCAGACCGACTAACATGAACACTGAAGCTTTCTTT. Filled out from reference TRBV2 and TRBJ1-1, the complete variable domain reads EPEVTQTPSHQVTQMGQEVILRCVPISNHLYFYWYRQILGQKVEFLVSFYNNEISEKSEIFDDQFSVERPDGSNFTLKIRSTKLEDSAMYFCASRPTNMNTEAFFGQGTRLTVV.

The CDR3 here is CASSRQGVRTPLHF. In DNA form, the CDR3 reads TGTGCCAGCAGTCGACAGGGCGTACGGACACCCCTCCACTTT. J is TRBJ1-6 and V is TRBV6-5; TRBD1 agrees at 7 bases. This CDR3 has 14 residues. Losses at the gene ends were 5 bases for V and 11 bases for J; bases not matched to a gene: 9. Germline V lookup: CDR1 MNHEY, CDR2 SVGAGI.

V is TRBV28 and J is TRBJ2-7; TRBD1 matches at 9 bases. Germline values: CDR1 MDHEN, CDR2 SYDVKM. The CDR3 consists of 15 residues. V gave up 6 bases and J gave up 6 bases; unmatched junction bases: 12. As DNA, the CDR3 is TGTGCCAGCAGATTAACAGGGGGCGGTTGGGGCGAGCAGTACTTC. It is translated as CASRLTGGGWGEQYF.

This clone occurred once. The V gene is TRBV19, the J gene TRBJ1-1, with TRBD1 matching 8 bases. Germline V gene lookup returns CDR1 LNHDA and CDR2 SQIVND (reference sequence). The CDR3 has 14 amino acids. V lost 7 bases, J lost 3 bases, and 7 bases stayed unmatched. The CDR3 protein is CASTADREYTEAFF. The CDR3 nucleotides are TGTGCCAGTACCGCGGACAGGGAGTACACTGAAGCTTTCTTT.

The rearrangement uses TRBV7-3 and TRBJ2-3; possibly TRBD1 for D (5 bases). The V gene's germline CDR1 is SGHTA and CDR2 FQGTGA. There are 17 residues in the CDR3. Trimming took off 0 bases at V and 2 bases at J, with 15 bases between the two ends. In DNA, the CDR3 is TGTGCCAGCAGCTTAACGGGGCGACGTACCTCCACAGATACGCAGTATTTT. Its translation is CASSLTGRRTSTDTQYF.

The chain recombines TRBV15 with TRBJ2-7, with 9 bases matching TRBD2. Germline assignment: CDR1 LNHNV and CDR2 YYDKDF (reference sequence). V lost 0 bases, J lost 1 base, and 4 bases stayed unmatched. This CDR3 is built from 16 residues. The CDR3 here is CATSRDLSGRSYEQYF. In DNA, the CDR3 is TGTGCCACCAGCAGAGATCTTAGCGGGAGATCCTACGAGCAGTACTTC.

The V and J genes are TRBV4-3 and TRBJ1-3, with D maybe TRBD1 (6 bases). The CDR3 runs 19 residues. Between the trimmed V and J ends, which lost 0 bases and 0 bases, there was a span of 18 bases. Germline lookup yields CDR1 LGHNA and CDR2 YSLEER. The CDR3 protein is CASSQDLRDIPGSGNTIYF. DNA for the CDR3: TGCGCCAGCAGCCAAGATTTAAGGGACATCCCTGGCTCTGGAAACACCATATATTTT.

The V gene is TRBV10-3, the J gene TRBJ1-1; TRBD1 agrees at 9 bases. Per the germline V gene, CDR1 is ENHRY and CDR2 is SYGVKD. V was pared by 6 bases and J by 1 base, with 0 bases of the junction left unmatched. This CDR3 comprises 13 residues. This CDR3 reads CAIRQGANTEAFF. The CDR3 coding sequence is TGTGCCATCAGACAGGGGGCGAACACTGAAGCTTTCTTT.

This CDR3 is CASSQRQGDTEAFF. The CDR3 nucleotides read TGTGCCAGCTCACAACGACAGGGGGACACTGAAGCTTTCTTT. The chain couples TRBV18 to TRBJ1-1; 9 nucleotides line up with TRBD1. CDR1 is KGHSH, CDR2 LQKENI, per germline. This CDR3 region has 14 residues. V was clipped by 4 bases and J by 3 bases; unmatched bases: 3.

The rearrangement joins TRBV6-5 to TRBJ2-1; 7 bases fit TRBD1. The CDR3 sequence is 13 residues long. The V segment lost 7 bases and the J segment 5 bases; nucleotides outside the gene matches: 5. Germline values: CDR1 MNHEY, CDR2 SVGAGI. In nucleotides, the CDR3 is TGTGCCAGCAACCGAGACAGGGACAATGAGCAGTTCTTC. It yields the protein CASNRDRDNEQFF.

This chain uses TRBV6-2 or TRBV6-3 with TRBJ1-2; D is ambiguous. This CDR3 comprises 15 residues. V gave up 2 bases and J gave up 4 bases, with 14 bases separating them. Germline CDR1 and CDR2: MNHEY and SVGEGT. This CDR3 is CASSYGRSGSYGYTF. The CDR3 coding sequence is TGTGCCAGCAGTTACGGGAGGAGTGGGAGCTATGGCTACACCTTC.

Here the CDR3 DNA reads TGTGCCAGCAGCCAAGGACTAGCGGGAGAGGGGGAGACCCAGTACTTC. Translated: CASSQGLAGEGETQYF. The V call is TRBV11-3, the J call TRBJ2-5; TRBD2 aligns across 13 bases. The germline V gene encodes CDR1 SGHNT and CDR2 YENEEA. The CDR3 runs 16 residues. The trim removed 5 bases at V and 5 bases at J, leaving 8 bases unmatched.

The chain has TRBV19 and TRBJ1-5; TRBD1 matches 11 bases. V trimming: 4 bases; J trimming: 0 bases; junction bases outside the gene matches: 11. This CDR3 has 19 amino acids. Germline V gene data show CDR1 as LNHDA and CDR2 as SQIVND (reference sequence). The DNA of the CDR3 is TGTGCCAGTAGTAGAGGACAGGGGGCTGTGAGTAGTAGCAATCAGCCCCAGCATTTT. Translating it yields CASSRGQGAVSSSNQPQHF.

The chain couples TRBV19 to TRBJ2-7; possible D gene TRBD1, 6 bases. In germline, CDR1 is LNHDA, CDR2 SQIVND (reference sequence). This CDR3 is built from 16 residues. V was cut by 6 bases and J by 0 bases, with 18 bases left in between. CDR3 region: CASSSNRDTSSYEQYF. CDR3 bases: TGTGCCAGTAGCTCCAACCGGGACACCAGCTCCTACGAGCAGTACTTC.

This rearrangement joins TRBV2 to TRBJ2-1; D remains ambiguous. Per germline, CDR1 SNHLY and CDR2 FYNNEI. V dropped 3 bases and J dropped 5 bases, with 17 bases sitting between them. There are 16 residues in the CDR3. CDR3 protein: CASSDPLRRRDNEQFF. The CDR3 DNA follows: TGTGCCAGCAGTGACCCTCTTAGGCGGAGAGACAATGAGCAGTTCTTC.

This chain links TRBV28 with TRBJ1-5; 8 bases align to TRBD1. Germline trimming cut 7 bases from V and 6 bases from J; bases unmatched to any gene: 8. Looked up from germline, CDR1 is MDHEN and CDR2 is SYDVKM. The CDR3 runs 14 residues. Here the CDR3 reads CASILQGAIQPQHF. The CDR3, as DNA: TGTGCCAGCATCCTGCAGGGGGCTATTCAGCCCCAGCATTTT. The full variable domain, completed using reference TRBV28 and TRBJ1-5, is DVKVTQSSRYLVKRTGEKVFLECVQDMDHENMFWYRQDPGLGLRLIYFSYDVKMKEKGDIPEGYSVSREKKERFSLILESASTNQTSMYLCASILQGAIQPQHFGDGTRLSIL.

This chain joins TRBV24-1 and TRBJ1-5; 7 bases map to TRBD1. Germline CDR1 reads KGHDR; CDR2 reads SFDVKD. The CDR3 is made up of 14 amino acids. J gave up 6 bases and V 2 bases, and 3 bases lay outside the gene matches. The CDR3 loop is CATSDSRTGQPQHF. The CDR3 nucleotides read TGTGCCACCAGTGATTCTCGGACAGGTCAGCCCCAGCATTTT.

The chain links TRBV11-3 to TRBJ2-1; perhaps TRBD1 as D (5 bases). Trimming shortened V by 4 bases and J by 10 bases, and 11 bases separated the two germline ends. This CDR3 comprises 12 residues. In germline, CDR1 is SGHNT, CDR2 YENEEA. The CDR3 reads CASSWGQGEQFF. DNA of the CDR3: TGTGCCAGCAGCTGGGGCCAGGGCGAGCAGTTCTTC.

This clone has a single count. The V call is TRBV9, the J call TRBJ2-3; 7 bases match TRBD2. With 3 bases clipped from V and 2 bases from J, the junction kept 9 bases outside the gene matches. CDR1 is SGDLS, CDR2 YYNGEE, per germline. This CDR3 region has 16 residues. CDR3 in DNA: TGTGCCAGCAGCGATCTTACTAGCGCCCTCACAGATACGCAGTATTTT. It specifies CASSDLTSALTDTQYF.